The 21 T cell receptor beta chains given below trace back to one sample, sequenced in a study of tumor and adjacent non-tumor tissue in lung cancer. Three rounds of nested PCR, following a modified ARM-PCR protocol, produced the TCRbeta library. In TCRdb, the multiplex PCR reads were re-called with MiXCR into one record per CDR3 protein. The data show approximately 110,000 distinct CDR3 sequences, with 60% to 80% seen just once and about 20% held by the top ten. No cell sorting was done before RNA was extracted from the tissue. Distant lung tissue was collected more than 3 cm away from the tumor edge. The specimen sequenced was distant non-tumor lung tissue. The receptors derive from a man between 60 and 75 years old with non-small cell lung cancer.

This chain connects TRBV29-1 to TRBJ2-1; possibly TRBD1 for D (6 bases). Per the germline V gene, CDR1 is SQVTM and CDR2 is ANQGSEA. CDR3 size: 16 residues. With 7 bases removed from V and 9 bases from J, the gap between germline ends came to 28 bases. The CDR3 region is CSAKETIQGGTGEQFF. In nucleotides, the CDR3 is TGCAGCGCTAAAGAGACCATACAGGGTGGCACGGGTGAGCAGTTCTTC.

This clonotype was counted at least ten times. The CDR3 region is CASSEGQFYEQYF. DNA for the CDR3: TGTGCCAGCAGTGAAGGACAGTTCTACGAGCAGTACTTC. This chain uses TRBV6-1 with TRBJ2-7; a possible D gene is TRBD1 (5 bases). The CDR3 is 13 amino acids. The germline V gene has CDR1 MNHNS and CDR2 SASEGT. The V and J ends lost 1 base and 3 bases respectively, with 7 bases between them.

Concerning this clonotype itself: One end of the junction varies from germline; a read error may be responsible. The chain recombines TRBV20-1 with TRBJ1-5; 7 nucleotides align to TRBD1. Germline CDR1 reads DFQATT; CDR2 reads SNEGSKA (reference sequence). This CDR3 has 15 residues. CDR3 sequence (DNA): TGCAATGCTAGCCAGACAGGGAATAGCAATCAGCCCCAGCATTTT. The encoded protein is CNASQTGNSNQPQHF.

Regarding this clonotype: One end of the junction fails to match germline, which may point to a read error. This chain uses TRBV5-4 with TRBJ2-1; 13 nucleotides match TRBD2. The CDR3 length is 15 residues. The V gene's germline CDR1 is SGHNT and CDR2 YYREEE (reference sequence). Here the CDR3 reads CASSLGLAGHNEQFF. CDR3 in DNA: TGTGCCAGCAGTTTGGGACTAGCGGGACACAATGAGCAGTTCTTC.

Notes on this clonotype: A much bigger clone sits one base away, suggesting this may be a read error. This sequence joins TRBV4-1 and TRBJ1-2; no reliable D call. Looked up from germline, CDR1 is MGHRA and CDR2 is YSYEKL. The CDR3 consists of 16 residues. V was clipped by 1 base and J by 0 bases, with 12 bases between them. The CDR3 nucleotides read TGCGCCAGCAGCCAAGGGGTGAACACCTCTAACTATGGCTACACCTTC. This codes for CASSQGVNTSNYGYTF.

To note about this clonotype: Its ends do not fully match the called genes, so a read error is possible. Here the CDR3 reads CASSQGAGTNGTNTGELLF. In DNA form, the CDR3 reads TGCGCCAGCAGCCAAGGGGCCGGGACTAACGGGACGAACACCGGGGAGCTGCTTTTT. The chain recombines TRBV4-3 with TRBJ2-2; 7 bases line up with TRBD2. The CDR3 consists of 19 residues. The germline gives CDR1 LGHNA, CDR2 YSLEER.

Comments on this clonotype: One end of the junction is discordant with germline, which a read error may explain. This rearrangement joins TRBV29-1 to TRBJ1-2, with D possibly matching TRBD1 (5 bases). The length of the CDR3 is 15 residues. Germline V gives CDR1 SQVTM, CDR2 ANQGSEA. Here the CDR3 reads CNLDGAQTVGYGYAF. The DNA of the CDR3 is TGCAACCTTGATGGAGCCCAGACAGTAGGCTATGGCTACGCCTTC.

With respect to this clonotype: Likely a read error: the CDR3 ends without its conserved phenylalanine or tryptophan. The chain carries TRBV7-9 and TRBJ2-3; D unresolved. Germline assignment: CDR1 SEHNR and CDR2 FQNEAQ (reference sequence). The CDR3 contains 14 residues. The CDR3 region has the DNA TGTGCCAGCAGTTTGTCTTTTAGCACAGATATGCAGTATTCT. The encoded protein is CASSLSFSTDMQYS.

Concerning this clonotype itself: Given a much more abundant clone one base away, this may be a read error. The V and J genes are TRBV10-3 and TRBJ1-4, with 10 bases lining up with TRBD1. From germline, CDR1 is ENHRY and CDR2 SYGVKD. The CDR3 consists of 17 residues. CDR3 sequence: CAFSESQAGTGVEKLFF. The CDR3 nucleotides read TGTGCCTTCAGTGAGTCGCAGGCCGGGACAGGGGTTGAAAAACTGTTTTTT.

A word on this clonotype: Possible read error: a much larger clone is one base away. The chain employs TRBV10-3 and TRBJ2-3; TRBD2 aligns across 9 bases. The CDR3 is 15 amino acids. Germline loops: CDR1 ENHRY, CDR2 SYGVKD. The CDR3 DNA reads TGTGCCATCAGCCGCGGGGGGACTAGCATAGATACGCAGTATTTT. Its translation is CAISRGGTSIDTQYF.

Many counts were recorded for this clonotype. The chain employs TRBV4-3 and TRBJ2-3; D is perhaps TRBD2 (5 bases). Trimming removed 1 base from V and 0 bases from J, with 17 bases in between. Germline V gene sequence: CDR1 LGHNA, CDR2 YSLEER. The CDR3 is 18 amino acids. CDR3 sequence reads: CASSQVSAEATSTDTQYF. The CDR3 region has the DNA TGCGCCAGCAGCCAAGTCTCGGCGGAGGCGACAAGCACAGATACGCAGTATTTT.

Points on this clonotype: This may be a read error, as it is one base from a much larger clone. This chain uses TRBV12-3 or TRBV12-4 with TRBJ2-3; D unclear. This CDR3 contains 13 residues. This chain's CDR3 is CASSFIAGDMQYF. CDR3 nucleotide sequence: TGTGCCAGCAGTTTTATCGCCGGAGATATGCAGTATTTT.

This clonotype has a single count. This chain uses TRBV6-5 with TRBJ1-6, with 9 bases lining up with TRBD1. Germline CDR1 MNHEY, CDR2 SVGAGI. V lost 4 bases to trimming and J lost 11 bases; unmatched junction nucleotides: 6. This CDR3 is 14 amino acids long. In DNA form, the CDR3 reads TGTGCCAGCAGTTCGGACAGGGGAAGCCCACCCCTCCACTTT. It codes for CASSSDRGSPPLHF.

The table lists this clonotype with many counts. CDR3 DNA sequence: TGTGCCAGCTGTTGGGGACAGGGAAACAATGAGCAGTTCTTC. Translating it yields CASCWGQGNNEQFF. V and J are TRBV6-5 and TRBJ2-1, with TRBD1 matching 9 bases. Germline values: CDR1 MNHEY, CDR2 SVGAGI. The CDR3 loop spans 14 amino acids. Germline trimming cut 8 bases from V and 5 bases from J; bases unmatched to any gene: 7.

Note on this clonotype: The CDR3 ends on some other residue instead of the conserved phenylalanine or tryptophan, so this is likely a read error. The CDR3 reads CRVEGKHSSYNKQFS. The CDR3 DNA is TGCAGAGTTGAAGGTAAACACAGCTCCTACAATAAGCAGTTCTCC. The V and J genes are TRBV29-1 and TRBJ2-1; D call uncertain. This CDR3 contains 15 residues. Germline-derived CDR1 and CDR2 are SQVTM and ANQGSEA.

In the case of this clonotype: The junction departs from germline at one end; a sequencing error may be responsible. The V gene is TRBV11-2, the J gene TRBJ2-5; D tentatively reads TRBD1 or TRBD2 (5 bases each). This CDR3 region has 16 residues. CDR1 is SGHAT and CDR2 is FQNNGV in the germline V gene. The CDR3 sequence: CASSPRIGGVGETQYF. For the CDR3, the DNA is TGTGCCAGCAGCCCCCGTATTGGCGGAGTGGGGGAGACACAGTACTTC. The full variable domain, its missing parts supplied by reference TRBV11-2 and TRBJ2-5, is EAGVAQSPRYKIIEKRQSVAFWCNPISGHATLYWYQQILGQGPKLLIQFQNNGVVDDSQLPKDRFSAERLKGVDSTLKIQPAKLEDSAVYLCASSPRIGGVGETQYFGPGTRLLVL.

CDR3 protein: CSARGGVMLAGGPIQFF. CDR3 in DNA: TGCAGTGCTAGAGGGGGAGTTATGTTAGCGGGAGGGCCGATCCAGTTCTTC. V is TRBV20-1 and J is TRBJ2-1; TRBD2 matches at 11 bases. V lost 1 base, J lost 13 bases, and 18 bases stayed unmatched. Germline lookup yields CDR1 DFQATT and CDR2 SNEGSKA (reference sequence). This CDR3 region has 17 residues.

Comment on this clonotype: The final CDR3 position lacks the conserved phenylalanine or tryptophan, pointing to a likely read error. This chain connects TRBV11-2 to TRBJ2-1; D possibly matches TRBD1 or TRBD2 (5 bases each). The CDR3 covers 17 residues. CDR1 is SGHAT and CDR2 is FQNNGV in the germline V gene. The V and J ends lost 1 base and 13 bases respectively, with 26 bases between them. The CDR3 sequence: CASSLVGELPYRGEQFS. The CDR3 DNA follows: TGTGCCAGCAGCTTAGTGGGGGAACTGCCCTACCGAGGGGAACAGTTCTCC.

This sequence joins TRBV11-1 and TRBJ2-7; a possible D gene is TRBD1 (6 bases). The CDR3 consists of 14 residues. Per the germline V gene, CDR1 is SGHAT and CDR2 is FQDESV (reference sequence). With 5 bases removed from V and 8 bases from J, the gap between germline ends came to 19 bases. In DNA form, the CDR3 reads TGTGCCAGCAGCCTAACAGGGAATACTAGAAAGCAGTACTTC. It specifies CASSLTGNTRKQYF.

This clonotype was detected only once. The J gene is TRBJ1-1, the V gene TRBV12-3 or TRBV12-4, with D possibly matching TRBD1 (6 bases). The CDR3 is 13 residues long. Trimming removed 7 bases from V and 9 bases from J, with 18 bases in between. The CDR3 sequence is CASNFRDTQKAFF. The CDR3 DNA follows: TGTGCCAGCAATTTTCGGGACACACAGAAAGCTTTCTTT.

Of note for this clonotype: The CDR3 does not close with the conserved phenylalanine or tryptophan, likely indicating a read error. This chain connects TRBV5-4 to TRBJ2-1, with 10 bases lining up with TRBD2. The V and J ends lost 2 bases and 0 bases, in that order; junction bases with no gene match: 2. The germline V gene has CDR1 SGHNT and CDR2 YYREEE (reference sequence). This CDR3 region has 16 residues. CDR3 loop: CASSLAGGGSYNEQFS. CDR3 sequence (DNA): TGTGCCAGCAGCTTAGCGGGAGGGGGCTCCTACAATGAGCAGTTCTCT.